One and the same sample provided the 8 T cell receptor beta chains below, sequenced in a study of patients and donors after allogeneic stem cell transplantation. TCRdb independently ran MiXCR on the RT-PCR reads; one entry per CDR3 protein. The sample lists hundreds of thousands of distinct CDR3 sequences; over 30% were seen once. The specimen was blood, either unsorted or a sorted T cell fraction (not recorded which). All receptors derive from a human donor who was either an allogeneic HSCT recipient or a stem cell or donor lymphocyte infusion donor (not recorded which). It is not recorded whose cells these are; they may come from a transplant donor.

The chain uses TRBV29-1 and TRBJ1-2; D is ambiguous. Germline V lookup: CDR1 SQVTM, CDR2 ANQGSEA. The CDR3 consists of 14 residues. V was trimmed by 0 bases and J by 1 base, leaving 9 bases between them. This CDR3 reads CSVEEGAINYGYTF. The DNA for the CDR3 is TGCAGCGTTGAAGAGGGTGCCATTAACTATGGCTACACCTTC.

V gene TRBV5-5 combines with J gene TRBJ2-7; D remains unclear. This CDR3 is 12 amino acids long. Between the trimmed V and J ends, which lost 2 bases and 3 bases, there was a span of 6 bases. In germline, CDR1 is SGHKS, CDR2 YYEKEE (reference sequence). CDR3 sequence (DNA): TGTGCCAGCAGCTTTTCCATCTACGAGCAGTACTTC. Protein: CASSFSIYEQYF.

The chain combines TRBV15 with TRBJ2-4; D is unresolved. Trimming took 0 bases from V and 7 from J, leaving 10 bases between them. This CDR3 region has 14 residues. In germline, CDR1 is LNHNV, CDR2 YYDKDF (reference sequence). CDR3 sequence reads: CATSRDMAGNIQYF. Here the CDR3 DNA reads TGTGCCACCAGCAGAGATATGGCTGGGAACATTCAGTACTTC.

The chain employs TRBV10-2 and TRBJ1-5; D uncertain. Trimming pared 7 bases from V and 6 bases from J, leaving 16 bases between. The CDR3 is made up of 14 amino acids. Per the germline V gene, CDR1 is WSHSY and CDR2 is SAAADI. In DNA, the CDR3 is TGCGCCAGCACCGAAAGGGCGGATATTCAGCCCCAGCATTTT. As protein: CASTERADIQPQHF.

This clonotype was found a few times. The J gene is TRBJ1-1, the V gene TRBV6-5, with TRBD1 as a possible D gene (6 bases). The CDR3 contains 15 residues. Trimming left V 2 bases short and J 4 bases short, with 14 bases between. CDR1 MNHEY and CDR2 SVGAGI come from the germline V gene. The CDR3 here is CASSYPTGRGTEAFF. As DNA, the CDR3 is TGTGCCAGCAGTTACCCCACAGGGAGAGGCACTGAAGCTTTCTTT.

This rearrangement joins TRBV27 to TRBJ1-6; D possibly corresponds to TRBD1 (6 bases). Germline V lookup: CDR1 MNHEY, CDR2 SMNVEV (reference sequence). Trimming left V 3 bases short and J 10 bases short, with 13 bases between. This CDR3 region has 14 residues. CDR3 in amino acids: CASSFGGAESPLHF. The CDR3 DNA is TGTGCCAGCAGTTTCGGGGGCGCAGAGTCACCCCTCCACTTT.

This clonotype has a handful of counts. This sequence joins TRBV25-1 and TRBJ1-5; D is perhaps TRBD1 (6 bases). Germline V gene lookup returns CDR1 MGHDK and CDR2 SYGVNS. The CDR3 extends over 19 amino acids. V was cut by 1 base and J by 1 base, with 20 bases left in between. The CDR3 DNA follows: TGTGCCAGCAGTGAATTGGGACCCCAGGGGAGAAAGAGCAATCAGCCCCAGCATTTT. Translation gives CASSELGPQGRKSNQPQHF.

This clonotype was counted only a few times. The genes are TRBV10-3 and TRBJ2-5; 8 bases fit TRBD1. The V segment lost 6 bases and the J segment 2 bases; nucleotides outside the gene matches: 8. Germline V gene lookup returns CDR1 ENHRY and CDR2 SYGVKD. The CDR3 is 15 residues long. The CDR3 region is CAIRKTGQEQETQYF. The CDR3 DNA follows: TGTGCCATCAGGAAAACGGGACAGGAACAAGAGACCCAGTACTTC.